Included here is one T cell receptor (beta chain) sequence, with context. This sample stems from a study of shared clonotypes between healthy human individuals. CDR3 size: 14 residues. V dropped 10 bases and J dropped 2; count of bases not matched to a gene: 9. Per the germline V gene, CDR1 is LNHDA and CDR2 is SQIVND (reference sequence). Measured with immunoSEQ multiplex PCR; TCRdb has only the in-frame clones, and not every one. The repertoire consists of 500,000 to 550,000 clones, with around 95% occurring once and the leading ten covering nearly 0.065%. The chain couples TRBV19 to TRBJ1-2; 8 bases align to TRBD1. Sequences were obtained from naive CD4+ T cells sorted from blood. The subset here: CD45RA+ positively selected. This receptor was identified in a woman aged 30 to 39 in good health. The CDR3 protein is CATEGTGGNYGYTF. CDR3 nucleotides: TGTGCCACCGAAGGGACAGGAGGAAACTATGGCTACACCTTC.